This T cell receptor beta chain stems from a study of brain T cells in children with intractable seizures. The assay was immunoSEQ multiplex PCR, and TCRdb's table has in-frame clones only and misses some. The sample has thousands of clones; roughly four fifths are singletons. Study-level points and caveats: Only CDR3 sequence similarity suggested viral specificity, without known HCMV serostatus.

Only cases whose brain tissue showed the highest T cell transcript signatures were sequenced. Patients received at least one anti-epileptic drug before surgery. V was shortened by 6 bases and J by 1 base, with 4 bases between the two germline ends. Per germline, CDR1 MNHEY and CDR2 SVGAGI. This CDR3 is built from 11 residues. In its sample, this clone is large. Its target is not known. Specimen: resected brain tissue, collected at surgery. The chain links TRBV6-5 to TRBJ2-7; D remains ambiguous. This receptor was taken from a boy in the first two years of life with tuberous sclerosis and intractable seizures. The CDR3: CASRISYEQYF. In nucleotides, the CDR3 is TGTGCCAGCAGGATTTCCTACGAGCAGTACTTC.